The entry below gives a single TCR beta chain sequence along with its context. Germline V gene lookup returns CDR1 SGHVS and CDR2 FQNEAQ. The V and J ends lost 0 bases and 2 bases respectively, with 13 bases between them. This CDR3 spans 17 amino acids. This entry belongs to a study of blood T cell repertoires in COVID-19. Study summary: Acute and convalescent COVID-19 samples came from the United States, Italy and Spain. The cDNA or gDNA used as material had been derived from T cells, B-cell-depleted T cells, or PBMCs.

Original methodology: It was from reference gene primer amplification that nucleated cell counts were estimated. TCRdb keeps only in-frame clones here, not all; method: immunoSEQ multiplex PCR. That table furnishes V, J and clone size, whereas the DNA furnished D and trimming. The sample includes some 100,000 clones, just over 90% of them seen just once. What was sequenced was peripheral blood. This TCR derives from a man in his fifties with acute or convalescent COVID-19. The chain recombines TRBV7-8 with TRBJ1-4, with D perhaps matching TRBD1 (6 bases). DNA for the CDR3: TGTGCCAGCAGCTTAGCGGTAGGGGGAGGGACTAATGAAAAACTGTTTTTT. Protein sequence: CASSLAVGGGTNEKLFF.